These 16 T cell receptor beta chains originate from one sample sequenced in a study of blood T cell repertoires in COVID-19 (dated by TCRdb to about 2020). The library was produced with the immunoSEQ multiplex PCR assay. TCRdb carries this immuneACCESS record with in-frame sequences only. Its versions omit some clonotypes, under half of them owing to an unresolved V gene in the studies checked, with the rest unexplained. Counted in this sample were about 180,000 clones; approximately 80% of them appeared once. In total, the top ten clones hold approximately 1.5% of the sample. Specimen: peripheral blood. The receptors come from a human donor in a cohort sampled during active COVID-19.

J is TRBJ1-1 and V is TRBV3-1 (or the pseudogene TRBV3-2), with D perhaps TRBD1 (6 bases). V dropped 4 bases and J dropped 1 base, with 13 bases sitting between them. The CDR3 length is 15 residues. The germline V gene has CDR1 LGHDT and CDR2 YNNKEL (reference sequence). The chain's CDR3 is CASSLRAGANTEAFF. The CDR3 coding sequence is TGTGCCAGCAGCCTCCGGGCAGGGGCGAACACTGAAGCTTTCTTT.

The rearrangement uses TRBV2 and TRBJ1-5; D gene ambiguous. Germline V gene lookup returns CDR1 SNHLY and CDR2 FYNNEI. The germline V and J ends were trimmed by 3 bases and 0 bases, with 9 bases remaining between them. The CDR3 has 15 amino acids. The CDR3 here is CASSDESYSNQPQHF. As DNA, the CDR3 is TGTGCCAGCAGTGATGAGAGTTATAGCAATCAGCCCCAGCATTTT.

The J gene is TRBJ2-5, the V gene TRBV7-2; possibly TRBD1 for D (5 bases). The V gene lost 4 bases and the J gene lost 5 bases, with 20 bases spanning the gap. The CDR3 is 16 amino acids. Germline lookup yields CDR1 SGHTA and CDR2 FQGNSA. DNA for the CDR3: TGTGCCAGCAGCTCACCACTGCAGGGATTTTCGGAGACCCAGTACTTC. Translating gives CASSSPLQGFSETQYF.

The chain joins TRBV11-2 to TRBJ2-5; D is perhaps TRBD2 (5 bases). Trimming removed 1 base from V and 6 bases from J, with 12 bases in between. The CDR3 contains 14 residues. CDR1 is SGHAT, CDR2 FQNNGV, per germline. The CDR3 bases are TGTGCCAGCAGCTTAGGGCGGACTCGACAGACCCAGTACTTC. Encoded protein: CASSLGRTRQTQYF.

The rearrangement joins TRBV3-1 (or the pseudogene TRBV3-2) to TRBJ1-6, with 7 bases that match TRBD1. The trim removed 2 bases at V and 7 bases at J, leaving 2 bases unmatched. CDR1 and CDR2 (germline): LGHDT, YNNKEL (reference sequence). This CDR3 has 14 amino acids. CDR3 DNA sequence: TGTGCCAGCAGCCAATTCAGGGGGAATTCACCCCTCCACTTT. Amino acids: CASSQFRGNSPLHF.

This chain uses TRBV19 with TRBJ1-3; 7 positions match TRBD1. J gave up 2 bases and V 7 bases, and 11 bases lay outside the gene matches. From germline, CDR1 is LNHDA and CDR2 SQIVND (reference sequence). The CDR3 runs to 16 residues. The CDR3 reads CASTGDRDLTGNTIYF. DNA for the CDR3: TGTGCCAGTACGGGAGACAGGGACCTGACTGGAAACACCATATATTTT.

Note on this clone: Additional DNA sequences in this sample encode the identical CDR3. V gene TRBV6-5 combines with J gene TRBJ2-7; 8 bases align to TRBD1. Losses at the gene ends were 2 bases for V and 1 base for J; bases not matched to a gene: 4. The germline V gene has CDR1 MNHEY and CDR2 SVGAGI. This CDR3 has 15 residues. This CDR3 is CASSYSGTGSYEQYF. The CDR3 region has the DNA TGTGCCAGCAGTTACAGTGGGACAGGTTCCTACGAGCAGTACTTC.

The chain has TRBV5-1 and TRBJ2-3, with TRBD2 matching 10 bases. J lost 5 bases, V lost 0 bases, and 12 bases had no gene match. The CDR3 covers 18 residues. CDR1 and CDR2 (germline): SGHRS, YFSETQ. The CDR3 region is CASSLVPKPGLARDTQYF. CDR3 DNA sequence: TGCGCCAGCAGCTTGGTCCCCAAACCGGGACTAGCGAGAGATACGCAGTATTTT.

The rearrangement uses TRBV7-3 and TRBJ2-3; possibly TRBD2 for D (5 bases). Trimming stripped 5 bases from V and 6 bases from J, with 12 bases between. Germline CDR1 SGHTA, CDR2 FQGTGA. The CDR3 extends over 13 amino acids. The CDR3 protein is CASSPGSEDTQYF. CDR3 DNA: TGTGCCAGCAGCCCGGGGAGCGAGGATACGCAGTATTTT.

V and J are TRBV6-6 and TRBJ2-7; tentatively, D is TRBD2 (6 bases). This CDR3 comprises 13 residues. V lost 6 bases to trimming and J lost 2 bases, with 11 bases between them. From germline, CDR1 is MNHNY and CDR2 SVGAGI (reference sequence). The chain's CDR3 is CASSTGGTYEQYF. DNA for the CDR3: TGTGCCAGCAGCACTGGGGGGACCTACGAGCAGTACTTC.

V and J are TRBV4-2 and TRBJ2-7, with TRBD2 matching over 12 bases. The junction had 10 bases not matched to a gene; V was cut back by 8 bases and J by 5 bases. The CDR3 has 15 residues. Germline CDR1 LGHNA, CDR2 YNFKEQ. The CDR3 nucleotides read TGTGCCAGCCGGACTAGCGGGGTTCCCCGGGACGAGCAGTACTTC. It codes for CASRTSGVPRDEQYF.

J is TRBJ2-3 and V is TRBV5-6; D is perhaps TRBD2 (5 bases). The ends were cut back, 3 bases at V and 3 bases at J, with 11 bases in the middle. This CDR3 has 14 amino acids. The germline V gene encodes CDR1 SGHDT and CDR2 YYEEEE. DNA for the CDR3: TGTGCCAGCAGCTCATGGTCGGGGACAGATACGCAGTATTTT. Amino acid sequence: CASSSWSGTDTQYF.

CDR3 loop: CASSEAANQPQHF. The CDR3 nucleotides read TGCGCCAGCAGTGAAGCGGCAAATCAGCCCCAGCATTTT. This sequence joins TRBV10-1 and TRBJ1-5, with no clear D. Germline CDR1 reads WNHNN; CDR2 reads SYGVQD (reference sequence). CDR3 length: 13 residues. V lost 3 bases to trimming and J lost 4 bases, with 7 bases between them.

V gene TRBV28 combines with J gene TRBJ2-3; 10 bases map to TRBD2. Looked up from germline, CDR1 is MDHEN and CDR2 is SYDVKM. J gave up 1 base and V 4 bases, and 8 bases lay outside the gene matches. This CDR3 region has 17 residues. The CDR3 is CASSSWEAGGRTDTQYF. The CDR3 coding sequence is TGTGCCAGCAGTTCATGGGAAGCGGGAGGGCGCACAGATACGCAGTATTTT.

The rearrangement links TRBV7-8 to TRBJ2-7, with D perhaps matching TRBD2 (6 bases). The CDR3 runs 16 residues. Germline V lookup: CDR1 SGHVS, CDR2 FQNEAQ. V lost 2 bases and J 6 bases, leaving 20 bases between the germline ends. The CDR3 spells CASSLWGRQGSREQYF. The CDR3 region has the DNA TGTGCCAGCAGCTTATGGGGGAGGCAGGGATCGCGCGAGCAGTACTTC. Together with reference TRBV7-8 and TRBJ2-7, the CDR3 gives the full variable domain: GAGVSQSPRYKVAKRGQDVALRCDPISGHVSLFWYQQALGQGPEFLTYFQNEAQLDKSGLPSDRFFAERPEGSVSTLKIQRTQQEDSAVYLCASSLWGRQGSREQYFGPGTRLTVT.

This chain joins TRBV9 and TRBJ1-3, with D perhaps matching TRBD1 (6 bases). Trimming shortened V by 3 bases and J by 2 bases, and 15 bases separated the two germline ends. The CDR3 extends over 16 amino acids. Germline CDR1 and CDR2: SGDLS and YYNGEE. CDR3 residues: CASSAWTASPGNTIYF. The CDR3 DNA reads TGTGCCAGCAGCGCGTGGACAGCCTCACCTGGAAACACCATATATTTT.